This TCR beta chain emerged from a study of cytomegalovirus exposure and HLA in healthy donors. General study points: There were some V segments, including TRBV6-2 and TRBV6-3, excluded as indistinguishable. Accurate prediction of HLA-A and HLA-B alleles (for most subjects) was reportedly achieved from TCR beta sequences. DRB1 showed the most TCR associations and HLA-C the fewest in a later analysis, as rates varied by HLA locus.

CDR1 is SGDLS, CDR2 YYNGEE, per germline. This CDR3 comprises 13 residues. The ends lost 3 bases at V and 6 bases at J; junction bases unmatched: 4. This clone appeared once. No antigen is known for it. Use of 60 Vbeta and 13 Jbeta primers characterized the PCR. Data came from immunoSEQ multiplex PCR; TCRdb stores just in-frame clones and leaves some out. The sample contains almost 200,000 clones, 65% to 80% of which appear only once. The chain employs TRBV9 and TRBJ1-2; TRBD1 aligns across 8 bases. This TCR derives from a woman under 40 in good health and CMV-seropositive. Sequences were obtained from PBMCs. In DNA, the CDR3 is TGTGCCAGCAGCGCGACAGGGGAAGATGGCTACACCTTC. Translated, it gives CASSATGEDGYTF.